Listed here are 17 T cell receptor beta chains from one sample, sequenced in a study of early T cells in non-severe SARS-CoV-2 infection. TCRdb reprocessed the 5' RACE reads via MiXCR and lists one record per CDR3 protein. This sample has fewer than 110,000 distinct CDR3 sequences, with 11% found just once. The sequencing sample was made of whole blood. The receptors come from an adult who was a healthcare worker with PCR-confirmed SARS-CoV-2 infection or an uninfected control (not recorded which).

CDR3: CASSRPSSEQYF. The CDR3, as DNA: TGTGCCAGCAGCCGTCCGAGCAGCGAGCAGTACTTC. The rearrangement uses TRBV5-4 and TRBJ2-7; D is uncertain. Trimming took off 4 bases at V and 6 bases at J, with 11 bases between the two ends. CDR1 is SGHNT and CDR2 is YYREEE in the germline V gene (reference sequence). The CDR3 has 12 residues. The whole variable domain, remainder taken from reference TRBV5-4 and TRBJ2-7, is ETGVTQSPTHLIKTRGQQVTLRCSSQSGHNTVSWYQQALGQGPQFIFQYYREEENGRGNFPPRFSGLQFPNYSSELNVNALELDDSALYLCASSRPSSEQYFGPGTRLTVT.

Ten or more counts support this clonotype. The chain carries TRBV4-2 and TRBJ2-1; D call uncertain. V lost 1 base and J lost 2, with 12 bases in between. The CDR3 totals 16 residues. CDR1 is LGHNA and CDR2 is YNFKEQ in the germline V gene. The CDR3 DNA sequence: TGTGCCAGCAGCCAAGTAACAGCAGAGCCCTACAATGAGCAGTTCTTC. This codes for CASSQVTAEPYNEQFF.

This chain links TRBV5-1 with TRBJ2-7; D is unclear. CDR1 is SGHRS, CDR2 YFSETQ, per germline. The CDR3 loop spans 14 amino acids. V was clipped by 2 bases and J by 0 bases, with 9 bases between them. For the CDR3, the DNA is TGCGCCAGCAGCTTCTCAACAGCCTCCTACGAGCAGTACTTC. Encoded protein: CASSFSTASYEQYF.

About this clonotype itself: With a much larger clone just one base away, this may be a read error. V usage is TRBV5-4 and J usage is TRBJ1-3; D gene uncertain. The CDR3 is 12 amino acids. From germline, CDR1 is SGHNT and CDR2 YYREEE (reference sequence). Here the CDR3 DNA reads TGTGCCGGCAGCTCAGAAGGAAACACCATATATTTT. Its protein is CAGSSEGNTIYF.

V gene TRBV7-2 combines with J gene TRBJ1-3; D perhaps matches TRBD1 (6 bases). The CDR3 has 16 residues. Per the germline V gene, CDR1 is SGHTA and CDR2 is FQGNSA. V gave up 3 bases and J gave up 0 bases, with 12 bases separating them. The CDR3 sequence: CASSFGQPLSGNTIYF. CDR3 DNA sequence: TGTGCCAGCAGCTTTGGACAGCCCCTCTCTGGAAACACCATATATTTT.

The gene calls are TRBV19 and TRBJ2-6; D unclear. V lost 5 bases and J 1 base, leaving 9 bases between the germline ends. CDR1 is LNHDA, CDR2 SQIVND, per germline (reference sequence). The CDR3 length is 15 residues. The CDR3 reads CASSALQSGANVLTF. The CDR3 region has the DNA TGTGCCAGTAGTGCGTTACAGTCTGGGGCCAACGTCCTGACTTTC.

This clonotype was counted many times. The V call is TRBV9, the J call TRBJ2-5; D remains unclear. The CDR3 is 13 amino acids. Germline CDR1 reads SGDLS; CDR2 reads YYNGEE. Trimming shortened V by 0 bases and J by 3 bases, and 6 bases separated the two germline ends. The DNA for the CDR3 is TGTGCCAGCAGCGTAGGGACCGAAGAGACCCAGTACTTC. This sequence encodes CASSVGTEETQYF.

Ten or more counts support this clonotype. DNA of the CDR3: TGTGCCAGCAGTTTAACTGGGATCCAGCATTTT. Protein sequence: CASSLTGIQHF. The chain carries TRBV28 and TRBJ1-5, with D unresolved. The germline V gene encodes CDR1 MDHEN and CDR2 SYDVKM. V lost 2 bases and J 12 bases, leaving 8 bases between the germline ends. This CDR3 comprises 11 residues.

V gene TRBV2 combines with J gene TRBJ1-3; D gene unclear. CDR3 length: 14 amino acids. The V and J ends lost 6 bases and 1 base respectively, with 10 bases between them. Germline CDR1 SNHLY, CDR2 FYNNEI. CDR3 loop: CASRSVASGNTIYF. CDR3 in DNA: TGTGCCAGCAGGAGCGTAGCATCTGGAAACACCATATATTTT.

CDR3 sequence reads: CASSLGSANTGELFF. CDR3 nucleotide sequence: TGTGCCAGCAGTTTAGGTTCGGCAAACACCGGGGAGCTGTTTTTT. This chain joins TRBV27 and TRBJ2-2; no definite D call. The germline CDR1 and CDR2 sequences are MNHEY and SMNVEV (reference sequence). CDR3 length: 15 residues. Trimming removed 2 bases at V and 2 bases at J, with 9 bases between.

This clonotype was recorded many times. The V call is TRBV6-1, the J call TRBJ2-1; D gene uncertain. The CDR3 runs 14 residues. V lost 6 bases to trimming and J lost 0 bases, with 9 bases between them. CDR1 and CDR2 from the germline V gene are MNHNS and SASEGT. The DNA of the CDR3 is TGTGCCAGCAGATTAGTCTCCTCCTACAATGAGCAGTTCTTC. The encoded protein is CASRLVSSYNEQFF.

This clonotype was counted at least ten times. V and J are TRBV20-1 and TRBJ2-1; TRBD2 matches 12 bases. This CDR3 has 20 amino acids. Looked up from germline, CDR1 is DFQATT and CDR2 is SNEGSKA (reference sequence). Germline trimming cut 3 bases from V and 2 bases from J; bases unmatched to any gene: 17. The CDR3 DNA follows: TGCAGTGCTAGTGGAGGAGGTTGGCCTAGCGGGAGGGCCACCTACAATGAGCAGTTCTTC. Translation gives CSASGGGWPSGRATYNEQFF.

The table lists this clonotype with many counts. The J gene is TRBJ2-2, the V gene TRBV12-3 or TRBV12-4, with a possible D match to TRBD1 (6 bases). V dropped 3 bases and J dropped 7 bases, with 9 bases sitting between them. This CDR3 has 13 residues. The CDR3 nucleotides are TGTGCCAGCAGTTTGGGGGCCGTCGGGGAGCTGTTTTTT. Amino acids: CASSLGAVGELFF.

Many counts were recorded for this clonotype. This chain links TRBV10-3 with TRBJ2-3; D call uncertain. This CDR3 is built from 13 residues. V gave up 3 bases and J gave up 6 bases, with 10 bases separating them. Germline values: CDR1 ENHRY, CDR2 SYGVKD. CDR3 protein: CAISEGDSDTQYF. CDR3 nucleotide sequence: TGTGCCATCAGTGAAGGAGACTCCGATACGCAGTATTTT.

This clonotype was found many times. The gene calls are TRBV19 and TRBJ2-1; the match to TRBD2 covers 11 bases. The V gene's germline CDR1 is LNHDA and CDR2 SQIVND (reference sequence). This CDR3 contains 15 residues. V shed 2 bases, J shed 10 bases, and the junction held 7 bases outside the gene matches. The DNA for the CDR3 is TGTGCCAGTAGTATATTACTAGCGGGAGTGTACGAGCAGTTCTTC. Encoded protein: CASSILLAGVYEQFF.

This clonotype showed up many times. The chain employs TRBV5-1 and TRBJ2-3, with 8 bases matching TRBD1. Germline assignment: CDR1 SGHRS and CDR2 YFSETQ. CDR3 length: 14 residues. Losses at the gene ends were 6 bases for V and 2 bases for J; bases not matched to a gene: 5. In DNA, the CDR3 is TGCGCCAGCATGAGGACAGGGAACACAGATACGCAGTATTTT. Its protein is CASMRTGNTDTQYF.

The table lists this clonotype with many counts. This chain connects TRBV20-1 to TRBJ2-5, with 15 nucleotides matching TRBD2. The germline V gene encodes CDR1 DFQATT and CDR2 SNEGSKA (reference sequence). The V and J ends lost 1 base and 4 bases, in that order; junction bases with no gene match: 10. The CDR3 has 18 amino acids. CDR3 DNA sequence: TGCAGTGCTAGAGCGGGACTAGCGGGAGGAGCGTGGGGAGAGACCCAGTACTTC. Translated, it gives CSARAGLAGGAWGETQYF.